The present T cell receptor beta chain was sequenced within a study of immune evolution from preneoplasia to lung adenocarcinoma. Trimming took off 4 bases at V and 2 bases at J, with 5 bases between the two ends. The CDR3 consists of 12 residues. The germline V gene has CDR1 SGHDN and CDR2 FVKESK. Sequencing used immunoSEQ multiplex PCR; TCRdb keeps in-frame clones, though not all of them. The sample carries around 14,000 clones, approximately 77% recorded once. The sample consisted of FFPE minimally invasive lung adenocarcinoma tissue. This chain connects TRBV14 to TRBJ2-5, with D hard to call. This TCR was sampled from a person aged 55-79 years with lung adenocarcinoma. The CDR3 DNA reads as TGTGCCAGCAGCCTCCTTCAAGAGACCCAGTACTTC. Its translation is CASSLLQETQYF.